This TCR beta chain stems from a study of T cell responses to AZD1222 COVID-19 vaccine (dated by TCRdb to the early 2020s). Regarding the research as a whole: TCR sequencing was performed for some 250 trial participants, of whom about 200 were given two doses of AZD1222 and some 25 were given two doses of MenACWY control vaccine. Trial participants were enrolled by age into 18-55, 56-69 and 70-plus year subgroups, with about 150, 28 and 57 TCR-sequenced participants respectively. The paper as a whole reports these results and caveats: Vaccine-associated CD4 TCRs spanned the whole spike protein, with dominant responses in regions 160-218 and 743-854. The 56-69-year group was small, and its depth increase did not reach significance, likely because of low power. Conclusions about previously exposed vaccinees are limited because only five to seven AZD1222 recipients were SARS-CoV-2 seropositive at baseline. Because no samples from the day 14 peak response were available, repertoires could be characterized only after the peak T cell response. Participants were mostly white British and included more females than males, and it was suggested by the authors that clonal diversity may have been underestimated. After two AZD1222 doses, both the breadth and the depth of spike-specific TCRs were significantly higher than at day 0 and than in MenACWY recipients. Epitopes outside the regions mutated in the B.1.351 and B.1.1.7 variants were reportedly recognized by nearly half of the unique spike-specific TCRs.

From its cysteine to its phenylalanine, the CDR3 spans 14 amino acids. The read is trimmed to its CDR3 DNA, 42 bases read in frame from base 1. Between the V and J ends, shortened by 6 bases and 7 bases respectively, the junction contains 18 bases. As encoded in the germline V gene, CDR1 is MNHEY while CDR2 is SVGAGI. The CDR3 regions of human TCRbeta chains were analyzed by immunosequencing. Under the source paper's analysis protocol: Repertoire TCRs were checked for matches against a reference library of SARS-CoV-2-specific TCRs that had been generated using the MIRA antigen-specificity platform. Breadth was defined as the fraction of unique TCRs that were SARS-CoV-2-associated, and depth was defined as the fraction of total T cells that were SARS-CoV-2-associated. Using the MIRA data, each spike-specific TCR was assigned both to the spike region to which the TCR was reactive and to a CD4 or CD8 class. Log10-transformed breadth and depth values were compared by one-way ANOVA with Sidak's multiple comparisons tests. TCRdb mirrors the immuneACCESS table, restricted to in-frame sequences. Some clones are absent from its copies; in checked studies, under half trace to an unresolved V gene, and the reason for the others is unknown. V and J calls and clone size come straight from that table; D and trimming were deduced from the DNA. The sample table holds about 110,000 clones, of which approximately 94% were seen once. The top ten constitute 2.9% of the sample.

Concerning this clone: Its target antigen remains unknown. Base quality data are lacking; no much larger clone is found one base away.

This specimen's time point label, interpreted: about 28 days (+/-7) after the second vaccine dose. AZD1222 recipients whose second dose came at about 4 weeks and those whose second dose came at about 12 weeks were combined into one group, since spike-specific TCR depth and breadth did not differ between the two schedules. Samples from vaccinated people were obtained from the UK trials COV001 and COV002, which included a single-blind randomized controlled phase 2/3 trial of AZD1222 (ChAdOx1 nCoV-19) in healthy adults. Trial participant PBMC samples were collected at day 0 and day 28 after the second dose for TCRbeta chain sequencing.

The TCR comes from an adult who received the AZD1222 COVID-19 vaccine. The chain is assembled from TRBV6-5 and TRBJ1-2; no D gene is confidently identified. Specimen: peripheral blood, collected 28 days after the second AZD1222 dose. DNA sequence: TGTGCCAGCAGCTCGATCGACCGGGGTCGTGGCTACACCTTC. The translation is CASSSIDRGRGYTF.